This TCR beta chain was identified in a study of T cell changes during pregnancy in multiple sclerosis. Only one count was recorded for this clone. Germline V gene lookup returns CDR1 LNHDA and CDR2 SQIVND (reference sequence). CDR3 length: 14 residues. Between the trimmed V and J ends, which lost 7 bases and 0 bases, there was a span of 7 bases. The protocol was immunoSEQ multiplex PCR, while the TCRdb copy is restricted to in-frame clones and leaves out a portion. This table holds roughly 97,000 clones, 90% found once. The sequence came from a female donor in good health, enrolled as a control in a pregnancy study. The J gene is TRBJ1-6, the V gene TRBV19; D is unclear. The source was peripheral blood, collected in the second trimester of pregnancy. The CDR3 nucleotides are TGTGCCAGTATGAACGGCTCCTATAATTCACCCCTCCACTTT. It specifies CASMNGSYNSPLHF.